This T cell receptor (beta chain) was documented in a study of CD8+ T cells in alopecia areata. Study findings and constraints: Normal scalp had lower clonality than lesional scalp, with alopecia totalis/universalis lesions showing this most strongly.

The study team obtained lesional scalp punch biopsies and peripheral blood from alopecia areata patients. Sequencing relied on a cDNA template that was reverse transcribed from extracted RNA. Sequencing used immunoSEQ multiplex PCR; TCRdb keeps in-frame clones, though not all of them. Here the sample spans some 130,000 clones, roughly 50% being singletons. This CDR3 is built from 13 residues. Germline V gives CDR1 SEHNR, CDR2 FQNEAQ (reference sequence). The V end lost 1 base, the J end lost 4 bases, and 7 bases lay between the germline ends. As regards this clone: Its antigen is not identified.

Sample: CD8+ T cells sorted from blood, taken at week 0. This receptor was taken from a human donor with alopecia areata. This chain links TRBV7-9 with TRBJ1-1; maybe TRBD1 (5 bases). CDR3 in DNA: TGTGCCAGCAGCTTAGACGGGGGCACTGAAGCTTTCTTT. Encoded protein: CASSLDGGTEAFF.